This passage covers 19 T cell receptor beta chains from one sample sequenced in a study of regulatory T cells in long-lasting Graves disease. The time point here: newly diagnosed GD, antithyroid drugs for less than 3 months. PBMC-derived RNA was used for the TCR library. Arm-PCR of CDR3 regions and iRepertoire HTBI primers were the basis on which TCR beta libraries were built. TCRdb itself ran the multiplex PCR reads through MiXCR, one entry per CDR3 protein. The sample consists of about 500,000 distinct CDR3 sequences, 15% to 20% of them appearing once. This sample was shared with a second study, whose subject was T cells in Graves' hyperthyroidism and ophthalmopathy.

This specimen was peripheral blood mononuclear cells (PBMCs), taken at new diagnosis, from a patient treated with antithyroid drugs. These receptors were collected from a man aged 40-49 years with Graves disease.

Only a few counts were recorded for this clonotype. The gene calls are TRBV5-1 and TRBJ2-1; 8 bases line up with TRBD2. The V gene end was trimmed by 7 bases and the J gene end by 10 bases; junction bases not matched to a gene: 16. CDR3 length: 15 residues. Per the germline V gene, CDR1 is SGHRS and CDR2 is YFSETQ. CDR3 region: CASLARGLGGEEQFF. The CDR3 DNA reads TGCGCCAGCTTGGCCCGGGGACTAGGGGGAGAGGAGCAGTTCTTC.

This sequence joins TRBV19 and TRBJ2-5; 9 nucleotides line up with TRBD1. V lost 3 bases to trimming and J lost 2 bases; unmatched junction nucleotides: 4. Germline V CDR1 and CDR2: LNHDA, SQIVND (reference sequence). The CDR3 extends over 15 amino acids. CDR3: CASSIPGQGQETQYF. In DNA, the CDR3 is TGTGCCAGTAGTATTCCTGGACAGGGGCAAGAGACCCAGTACTTC.

This clonotype appeared many times. This chain links TRBV7-8 with TRBJ2-3; 8 positions match TRBD2. Germline V gene sequence: CDR1 SGHVS, CDR2 FQNEAQ. V trimming: 3 bases; J trimming: 1 base; junction bases outside the gene matches: 3. The CDR3 spans 15 residues. The CDR3 DNA is TGTGCCAGCAGCTTGCGGGAGGTGGGCACAGATACGCAGTATTTT. This sequence encodes CASSLREVGTDTQYF.

Ten or more counts support this clonotype. The chain employs TRBV2 and TRBJ1-4, with D perhaps TRBD1 (5 bases). The ends were cut back, 2 bases at V and 17 bases at J, with 21 bases in the middle. The germline V gene encodes CDR1 SNHLY and CDR2 FYNNEI. This CDR3 comprises 14 residues. CDR3 in amino acids: CASSERRQFNEAFF. The CDR3 DNA reads TGTGCCAGCAGTGAAAGGAGACAGTTTAATGAAGCTTTTTTT.

The CDR3 spells CASSVGTSGANVLTF. The CDR3, as DNA: TGTGCCAGCAGCGTAGGGACATCTGGGGCCAACGTCCTGACTTTC. The chain recombines TRBV5-5 with TRBJ2-6; tentative D call: TRBD1 (6 bases). The ends were cut back, 4 bases at V and 1 base at J, with 9 bases in the middle. CDR3 length equals 15 residues. Germline V gene sequence: CDR1 SGHKS, CDR2 YYEKEE (reference sequence). The full variable domain, its missing parts supplied by reference TRBV5-5 and TRBJ2-6, is DAGVTQSPTHLIKTRGQQVTLRCSPISGHKSVSWYQQVLGQGPQFIFQYYEKEERGRGNFPDRFSARQFPNYSSELNVNALLLGDSALYLCASSVGTSGANVLTFGAGSRLTVL.

V usage is TRBV7-9 and J usage is TRBJ2-3; 10 bases line up with TRBD1. The CDR3 is made up of 12 amino acids. With 4 bases clipped from V and 12 bases from J, the junction kept 4 bases outside the gene matches. Looked up from germline, CDR1 is SEHNR and CDR2 is FQNEAQ (reference sequence). The CDR3 spells CASSWTGGTQYF. The CDR3 DNA follows: TGTGCCAGCAGCTGGACAGGGGGTACTCAGTATTTT. Complete variable domain (other parts from reference TRBV7-9 and TRBJ2-3): DTGVSQNPRHKITKRGQNVTFRCDPISEHNRLYWYRQTLGQGPEFLTYFQNEAQLEKSRLLSDRFSAERPKGSFSTLEIQRTEQGDSAMYLCASSWTGGTQYFGPGTRLTVL.

This clonotype was seen many times. At one of its ends the junction is not consistent with the germline gene, which may arise from a read error. This rearrangement joins TRBV7-7 to TRBJ2-1; 10 bases are a match to TRBD1. This CDR3 has 18 amino acids. Per germline, CDR1 SSHAT and CDR2 FNYEAQ (reference sequence). CDR3 loop: CASSLGGTGDPYYNEQFF. The CDR3 DNA follows: TGTGCTAGCAGCTTAGGGGGGACAGGGGACCCCTACTACAATGAGCAGTTCTTC.

This chain joins TRBV4-1 and TRBJ1-5; 7 bases align to TRBD1. J was trimmed by 3 bases and V by 0 bases; bases with no gene match: 11. There are 18 residues in the CDR3. Germline assignment: CDR1 MGHRA and CDR2 YSYEKL. CDR3 region: CASSQDGWSGGNNQPQHF. DNA of the CDR3: TGCGCCAGCAGCCAAGATGGATGGTCAGGGGGTAACAATCAGCCCCAGCATTTT.

This clonotype has more than one count but fewer than ten. The gene calls are TRBV7-6 and TRBJ1-2, with 7 nucleotides matching TRBD1. Germline V gives CDR1 SGHVS, CDR2 FNYEAQ. V was pared by 2 bases and J by 6 bases, with 3 bases of the junction left unmatched. The CDR3 extends over 13 amino acids. The CDR3 coding sequence is TGTGCCAGCAGCTTAAGACAGGGACATGGCTACACCTTC. This translates into CASSLRQGHGYTF.

The genes are TRBV3-1 and TRBJ1-5; no clear D. CDR3 length equals 14 residues. Trimming pared 0 bases from V and 4 bases from J, leaving 7 bases between. Germline loops: CDR1 LGHDT, CDR2 YNNKEL (reference sequence). The CDR3 loop reads CASSQDYRNQPQHF. For the CDR3, the DNA is TGTGCCAGCAGCCAAGATTACCGGAATCAGCCCCAGCATTTT.

This clonotype showed up many times. CDR3 nucleotide sequence: TGTGCCTGGAGTGTAGCCCTGAGGAATGGCTACACCTTC. Translating gives CAWSVALRNGYTF. This chain joins TRBV30 and TRBJ1-2; D gene ambiguous. CDR1 is GTSNPN, CDR2 SVGIG, per germline (reference sequence). Trimming took off 0 bases at V and 6 bases at J, with 11 bases between the two ends. The CDR3 runs 13 residues.

In this sample, this clonotype turned up a few times. The chain couples TRBV9 to TRBJ2-7, with D hard to call. V lost 3 bases and J 0 bases, leaving 13 bases between the germline ends. This CDR3 spans 15 amino acids. From germline, CDR1 is SGDLS and CDR2 YYNGEE. CDR3 sequence: CASSAPSASSYEQYF. The CDR3 DNA reads as TGTGCCAGCAGCGCCCCGTCCGCCAGCTCCTACGAGCAGTACTTC.

The chain couples TRBV28 to TRBJ1-5; the D is unclear. The germline gives CDR1 MDHEN, CDR2 SYDVKM. Trimming left V 2 bases short and J 3 bases short, with 8 bases between. This CDR3 comprises 14 residues. The CDR3 region is CASSLGRINQPQHF. The CDR3 DNA reads as TGTGCCAGCAGTTTAGGGCGGATCAATCAGCCCCAGCATTTT.

The sample holds a few counts of this clonotype. This CDR3 is CASSQGGFGIQYF. The CDR3 DNA reads as TGTGCCAGCAGCCAAGGGGGGTTCGGCATTCAGTACTTC. The chain couples TRBV4-2 to TRBJ2-4; the D call may be TRBD1 or TRBD2 (5 bases each). Trimming left V 1 base short and J 9 bases short, with 10 bases between. The CDR3 extends over 13 amino acids. Germline lookup yields CDR1 LGHNA and CDR2 YNFKEQ.

This chain uses TRBV2 with TRBJ2-1, with D uncertain. The CDR3 consists of 13 residues. Germline V gene data show CDR1 as SNHLY and CDR2 as FYNNEI. Deletions cut 5 bases from V and 6 bases from J, with 11 bases between. The chain's CDR3 is CASSFLFSNEQFF. DNA of the CDR3: TGTGCCAGCAGTTTCCTCTTTAGCAATGAGCAGTTCTTC.

This clonotype was detected many times. V is TRBV7-3 and J is TRBJ2-7, with TRBD1 matching 7 bases. V lost 6 bases to trimming and J lost 0 bases; unmatched junction nucleotides: 11. The germline CDR1 and CDR2 sequences are SGHTA and FQGTGA. The CDR3 totals 16 residues. The CDR3 DNA follows: TGTGCCAGCAGTACCCCTTCGGGACAGACCTCCTACGAGCAGTACTTC. Protein sequence: CASSTPSGQTSYEQYF.

This clonotype was seen a few times. The chain has TRBV24-1 and TRBJ2-1; no definite D call. Trimming removed 5 bases from V and 5 bases from J, with 3 bases in between. This CDR3 is built from 11 residues. Germline values: CDR1 KGHDR, CDR2 SFDVKD. CDR3 nucleotide sequence: TGTGCCACCAGTGGAAACAATGAGCAGTTCTTC. The encoded protein is CATSGNNEQFF.

This clonotype was counted ten times or more. The CDR3 sequence: CASKIHRDYEQFF. The CDR3 region has the DNA TGTGCCAGCAAAATCCACAGGGATTATGAGCAGTTCTTC. The gene calls are TRBV2 and TRBJ2-1, with D maybe TRBD1 (6 bases). The V and J ends lost 7 bases and 8 bases respectively, with 15 bases between them. The CDR3 loop spans 13 amino acids. Germline CDR1 reads SNHLY; CDR2 reads FYNNEI. Full variable domain (remainder filled in from reference TRBV2 and TRBJ2-1): EPEVTQTPSHQVTQMGQEVILRCVPISNHLYFYWYRQILGQKVEFLVSFYNNEISEKSEIFDDQFSVERPDGSNFTLKIRSTKLEDSAMYFCASKIHRDYEQFFGPGTRLTVL.

This clonotype occurred many times. The chain joins TRBV12-3 or TRBV12-4 to TRBJ1-4; 9 bases align to TRBD1. J lost 7 bases, V lost 5 bases, and 8 bases had no gene match. This CDR3 is 15 amino acids long. CDR3 sequence (DNA): TGTGCCAGCAGTGATAACAGGGGGCGAGCTGAAAAACTGTTTTTT. This codes for CASSDNRGRAEKLFF.